These T cell receptor beta chains were read from a single sample in a study of blood T cell repertoires in COVID-19. Profiled with immunoSEQ multiplex PCR; TCRdb holds only in-frame clones, not every one. The repertoire consists of roughly 62,000 clones, with around 87% occurring once and the leading ten covering approximately 7%. Sequenced material: peripheral blood. These receptors were collected from a human donor with active COVID-19. The donor label of this sample is uncertain. CDR3s include the opening cysteine and the closing phenylalanine or tryptophan. The D gene is left open where the match is weak. Rows may omit the clone size; those that give it use once, few, many or a size class.

V gene,D gene,J gene,clone size,CDR3 protein,CDR3 DNA
TRBV10-2,.,TRBJ1-1,.,CASSVVTELNTEAFF,TGCGCCAGCAGTGTAGTTACCGAATTGAACACTGAAGCTTTCTTT
TRBV19,.,TRBJ1-5,.,CASSMISGQPQHF,TGTGCCAGTAGTATGATATCGGGTCAGCCCCAGCATTTT
TRBV19,.,TRBJ1-2,few,CASNPSWGANYGYTF,TGTGCCAGTAACCCTTCCTGGGGAGCTAACTATGGCTACACCTTC
TRBV5-4,.,TRBJ1-4,.,CASSLDLADEKLFF,TGTGCCAGCAGCTTGGACCTAGCGGATGAAAAACTGTTTTTT
TRBV7-2,.,TRBJ2-7,.,CASSLNSYYEQYF,TGTGCCAGCAGCTTAAACAGCTATTACGAGCAGTACTTC
TRBV5-6,TRBD1,TRBJ1-2,.,CASSWGTDGYTF,TGTGCCAGCAGCTGGGGGACAGATGGCTACACCTTC
TRBV9,.,TRBJ2-1,.,CASSVAWGGWNEQFF,TGTGCCAGCAGCGTAGCCTGGGGAGGATGGAATGAGCAGTTCTTC
TRBV28,TRBD1,TRBJ2-3,.,CASKGQGKGADTQYF,TGTGCCAGCAAGGGACAGGGAAAGGGGGCAGATACGCAGTATTTT
TRBV19,TRBD1,TRBJ1-1,.,CASTQDRDTEAFF,TGTGCCAGTACCCAGGACAGGGACACTGAAGCTTTCTTT
TRBV21-1,.,TRBJ2-5,.,CASSKQQGSKETQYF,TGTGCCAGCAGCAAACAACAGGGGTCGAAAGAGACCCAGTACTTC
TRBV4-3,TRBD2,TRBJ2-1,.,CASSQDRPSGSNEQFF,TGCGCCAGCAGCCAAGATCGGCCTAGCGGGAGCAATGAGCAGTTCTTC
TRBV2,.,TRBJ1-1,.,CASIRGGEAFF,TGTGCCAGCATCAGGGGTGGAGAAGCTTTCTTT
TRBV29-1,.,TRBJ2-6,.,CSADTPGANVLTF,TGCAGCGCGGACACCCCGGGGGCCAACGTCCTGACTTTC
TRBV3-1/TRBV3-2,.,TRBJ2-7,.,CASRARGQTYEQYF,TGTGCCAGCAGGGCGCGGGGGCAGACCTACGAGCAGTACTTC
TRBV6-5,TRBD2,TRBJ2-7,few,CASSYSASGRHEQYF,TGTGCCAGCAGTTACTCGGCTAGCGGGAGACACGAGCAGTACTTC
TRBV30,.,TRBJ1-5,once,CAWGQAGLSNQPQHF,TGTGCCTGGGGGCAGGCGGGGCTAAGCAATCAGCCCCAGCATTTT
TRBV7-2,TRBD2,TRBJ2-7,.,CASSLRLAGAGEQYF,TGTGCCAGCAGCCTCCGACTAGCGGGAGCGGGCGAGCAGTACTTC
TRBV3-1/TRBV3-2,.,TRBJ1-4,.,CASSLNRATNEKLFF,TGTGCCAGCAGCTTAAACAGGGCAACTAATGAAAAACTGTTTTTT
TRBV19,.,TRBJ2-6,once,CASALAGGANVLTF,TGTGCCAGTGCCTTGGCAGGTGGGGCCAACGTCCTGACTTTC
TRBV28,.,TRBJ2-7,.,CASSWRTASSYEQYF,TGTGCCAGCAGCTGGAGGACGGCTAGCTCCTACGAGCAGTACTTC
TRBV21-1,.,TRBJ2-5,.,CASSKAYGVSGRRGTQYF,TGTGCCAGCAGCAAAGCATACGGGGTGAGCGGGAGACGTGGGACCCAGTACTTC
TRBV18,.,TRBJ1-2,.,CASSPGGDYGYTF,TGTGCCAGCTCACCAGGCGGAGACTATGGCTACACCTTC
TRBV5-5,TRBD1,TRBJ2-1,.,CASSWQQGRYNEQFF,TGTGCCAGCAGCTGGCAACAGGGGCGATACAATGAGCAGTTCTTC
TRBV27,.,TRBJ1-5,.,CASSPGRGDQPQHF,TGTGCCAGCAGTCCCGGACGGGGGGATCAGCCCCAGCATTTT
TRBV5-1,.,TRBJ2-3,.,CASSLLTGPLSTDTQYF,TGCGCCAGCAGCTTGCTTACAGGACCCCTTAGCACAGATACGCAGTATTTT
TRBV27,.,TRBJ2-6,.,CASTGSGANVLTF,TGTGCCAGCACGGGTTCTGGGGCCAACGTCCTGACTTTC
TRBV9,TRBD1,TRBJ1-1,.,CASSPRDRGWDTEAFF,TGTGCCAGCAGCCCACGGGACAGGGGTTGGGACACTGAAGCTTTCTTT
TRBV4-1,.,TRBJ2-7,few,CASSQQGSIYEQYF,TGCGCCAGCAGCCAACAGGGGTCGATTTACGAGCAGTACTTC
TRBV5-4,TRBD2,TRBJ2-1,.,CASSPSGMSNEQFF,TGTGCCAGCAGTCCTAGCGGGATGTCCAATGAGCAGTTCTTC
TRBV18,.,TRBJ1-1,.,CASSPGRVGNTEAFF,TGTGCCAGCTCACCAGGGCGGGTCGGGAACACTGAAGCTTTCTTT
TRBV5-1,TRBD1,TRBJ2-7,.,CASNDLTGNEDEQYF,TGCGCCAGCAACGACCTGACAGGGAATGAGGACGAGCAGTACTTC
TRBV12-3/TRBV12-4,.,TRBJ2-7,.,CASSHSYEQYF,TGTGCCAGCAGTCACTCGTACGAGCAGTACTTC
TRBV28,.,TRBJ2-4,.,CASSFPASVLAKNIQYF,TGTGCCAGCAGTTTCCCAGCTAGCGTCTTAGCCAAAAACATTCAGTACTTC
TRBV5-1,TRBD2,TRBJ2-7,.,CASSPVRGGYEQYF,TGCGCCAGCAGCCCCGTTCGGGGGGGCTACGAGCAGTACTTC
TRBV6-6,TRBD1,TRBJ1-3,.,CASSWTTGFTGNTIYF,TGTGCCAGCAGTTGGACGACAGGGTTTACTGGAAACACCATATATTTT
TRBV28,.,TRBJ1-5,.,CASSPGLRGGANQPQHF,TGTGCCAGCAGTCCCGGCCTCAGGGGCGGCGCGAATCAGCCCCAGCATTTT
TRBV7-2,TRBD1,TRBJ1-6,.,CASSLGGGQGRSPLHF,TGTGCCAGCAGCTTAGGAGGGGGACAGGGGCGCTCACCCCTCCACTTT
TRBV5-1,.,TRBJ1-1,.,CASSNDRVAFF,TGCGCCAGCAGTAACGATCGGGTGGCTTTCTTT
TRBV5-8,TRBD1,TRBJ2-1,.,CASSRDRALDEQFF,TGTGCCAGCAGCCGGGACAGGGCCCTCGATGAGCAGTTCTTC
TRBV7-9,TRBD1,TRBJ2-3,.,CASSGQGSTDTQYF,TGTGCCAGCAGCGGACAGGGCAGCACAGATACGCAGTATTTT
TRBV25-1,TRBD1,TRBJ2-7,.,CASSPLSGTGAYEQYF,TGTGCCAGCAGCCCCCTAAGCGGGACAGGGGCCTACGAGCAGTACTTC
TRBV10-3,TRBD1,TRBJ1-2,.,CAISEDRGTDYGYTF,TGTGCCATCAGTGAGGACAGGGGGACAGACTATGGCTACACCTTC
TRBV4-2,.,TRBJ1-4,.,CASSQRFPPGGEKLFF,TGTGCCAGCAGCCAACGCTTTCCCCCGGGGGGGGAAAAACTGTTTTTT